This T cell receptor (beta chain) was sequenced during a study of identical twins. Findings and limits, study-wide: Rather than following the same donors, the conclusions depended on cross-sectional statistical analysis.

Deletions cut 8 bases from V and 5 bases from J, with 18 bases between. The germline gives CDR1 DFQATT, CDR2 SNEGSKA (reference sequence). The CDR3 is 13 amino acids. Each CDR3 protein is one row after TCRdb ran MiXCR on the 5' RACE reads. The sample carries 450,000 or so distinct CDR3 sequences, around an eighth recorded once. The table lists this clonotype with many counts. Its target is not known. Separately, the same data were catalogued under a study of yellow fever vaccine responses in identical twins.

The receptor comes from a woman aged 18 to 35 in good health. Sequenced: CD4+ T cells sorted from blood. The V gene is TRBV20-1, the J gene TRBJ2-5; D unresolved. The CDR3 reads CSQLFSEMETQYF. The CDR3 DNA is TGCAGTCAACTTTTCTCTGAGATGGAGACCCAGTACTTC.